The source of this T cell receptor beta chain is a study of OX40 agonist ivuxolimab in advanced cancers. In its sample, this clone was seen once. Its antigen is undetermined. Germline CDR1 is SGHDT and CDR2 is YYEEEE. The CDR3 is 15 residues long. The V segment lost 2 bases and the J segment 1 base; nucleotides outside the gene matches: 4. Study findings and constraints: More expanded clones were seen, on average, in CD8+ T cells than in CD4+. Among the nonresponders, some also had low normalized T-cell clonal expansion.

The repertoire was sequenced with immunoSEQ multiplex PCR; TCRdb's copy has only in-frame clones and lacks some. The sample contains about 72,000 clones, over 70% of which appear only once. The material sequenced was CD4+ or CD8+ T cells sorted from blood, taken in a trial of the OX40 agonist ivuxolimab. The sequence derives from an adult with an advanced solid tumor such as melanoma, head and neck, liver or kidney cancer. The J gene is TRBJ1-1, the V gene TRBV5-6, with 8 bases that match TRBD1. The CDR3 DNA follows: TGTGCCAGCAGCTTACAGGGGGACAAGAACACTGAAGCTTTCTTT. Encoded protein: CASSLQGDKNTEAFF. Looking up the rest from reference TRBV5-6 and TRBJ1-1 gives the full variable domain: DAGVTQSPTHLIKTRGQQVTLRCSPKSGHDTVSWYQQALGQGPQFIFQYYEEEERQRGNFPDRFSGHQFPNYSSELNVNALLLGDSALYLCASSLQGDKNTEAFFGQGTRLTVV.